The 24 T cell receptor beta chains below were found in one sample sequenced in a study of T cell responses to AZD1222 COVID-19 vaccine. TCRdb's table, derived via immunoSEQ multiplex PCR, lists solely in-frame clones and lacks some. The table records some 120,000 clones, roughly 90% of them present only once. The material was peripheral blood, obtained on day 0 of AZD1222 vaccination. Every receptor here comes from an adult in good health.

The V and J genes are TRBV18 and TRBJ2-1; D call uncertain. The CDR3 is 13 amino acids. CDR1 KGHSH and CDR2 LQKENI come from the germline V gene. Trimming took off 4 bases at V and 6 bases at J, with 10 bases between the two ends. CDR3 bases: TGTGCCAGCTCACACGGGCCTTTCAATGAGCAGTTCTTC. Translated, it gives CASSHGPFNEQFF.

This CDR3 is CATHPRPGLAGGTYNEQFF. The CDR3 coding sequence is TGTGCCACCCACCCCCGACCGGGACTAGCGGGAGGTACCTACAATGAGCAGTTCTTC. The V and J genes are TRBV27 and TRBJ2-1; 15 nucleotides agree with TRBD2. CDR1 is MNHEY and CDR2 is SMNVEV in the germline V gene (reference sequence). This CDR3 region has 19 residues. V shed 10 bases and J 2 bases; nucleotides not matched to a gene: 15.

The chain combines TRBV19 with TRBJ2-1; 9 bases agree with TRBD2. Germline V gene lookup returns CDR1 LNHDA and CDR2 SQIVND (reference sequence). The J segment lost 7 bases and the V segment lost 6 bases, leaving 4 bases of the junction unmatched. The CDR3 contains 13 residues. The CDR3 protein is CASRPGLANEQFF. The CDR3 nucleotides are TGTGCCAGTAGGCCGGGACTAGCAAATGAGCAGTTCTTC.

V gene TRBV28 combines with J gene TRBJ1-2; 7 positions match TRBD1. This CDR3 spans 14 amino acids. Germline trimming cut 5 bases from V and 7 bases from J; bases unmatched to any gene: 10. Germline loops: CDR1 MDHEN, CDR2 SYDVKM. This CDR3 reads CASSLKTTGLGYTF. Written as DNA, the CDR3 is TGTGCCAGCAGTCTCAAGACGACAGGGCTTGGCTACACCTTC.

This chain connects TRBV7-2 to TRBJ1-4; tentative D call: TRBD1 (5 bases). V lost 5 bases, J lost 5 bases, and 12 bases lay in between. CDR3 length: 14 residues. Germline V gene data show CDR1 as SGHTA and CDR2 as FQGNSA. CDR3 sequence: CASSRTGRNEKLFF. DNA of the CDR3: TGTGCCAGCAGCAGAACGGGGCGGAATGAAAAACTGTTTTTT.

The rearrangement links TRBV19 to TRBJ1-1; D is possibly TRBD1 (6 bases). This CDR3 comprises 13 residues. Trimming removed 6 bases from V and 0 bases from J, with 8 bases in between. Germline assignment: CDR1 LNHDA and CDR2 SQIVND (reference sequence). CDR3 nucleotide sequence: TGTGCCAGTAGATGGACAGTGAACACTGAAGCTTTCTTT. It encodes CASRWTVNTEAFF.

The chain carries TRBV13 and TRBJ2-7, with 7 bases that match TRBD1. The germline CDR1 and CDR2 sequences are PRHDT and FYEKMQ (reference sequence). The length of the CDR3 is 14 residues. The J segment lost 4 bases and the V segment lost 5 bases, leaving 8 bases of the junction unmatched. CDR3 bases: TGTGCCAGCAGCCCCGGGACAGACCTTTACGAGCAGTACTTC. Translated: CASSPGTDLYEQYF.

V and J are TRBV5-1 and TRBJ1-1; D unresolved. Per the germline V gene, CDR1 is SGHRS and CDR2 is YFSETQ. V was trimmed by 9 bases and J by 2 bases, leaving 14 bases between them. This CDR3 is 13 amino acids long. CDR3 bases: TGCGCCACCTCCCTCGCCTACAACACTGAAGCTTTCTTT. Its translation: CATSLAYNTEAFF.

The rearrangement links TRBV6-2 or TRBV6-3 to TRBJ2-1; no clear D gene. In germline, CDR1 is MNHEY, CDR2 SVGEGT. V lost 6 bases and J 5 bases, leaving 5 bases between the germline ends. The length of the CDR3 is 11 residues. The CDR3 loop reads CASSHHNEQFF. In DNA, the CDR3 is TGTGCCAGCAGCCATCACAATGAGCAGTTCTTC.

J is TRBJ2-3 and V is TRBV7-2, with TRBD2 identical over 9 bases. The CDR3 contains 16 residues. The trim removed 1 base at V and 2 bases at J, leaving 4 bases unmatched. Per the germline V gene, CDR1 is SGHTA and CDR2 is FQGNSA. As DNA, the CDR3 is TGTGCCAGCAGCTTAGAGCTAGCGGGGTACACAGATACGCAGTATTTT. Residues: CASSLELAGYTDTQYF.

The chain links TRBV4-1 to TRBJ1-4, with unresolved D. The CDR3 runs 14 residues. The V gene lost 0 bases and the J gene lost 7 bases, with 9 bases spanning the gap. Germline-derived CDR1 and CDR2 are MGHRA and YSYEKL. The CDR3 nucleotides are TGCGCCAGCAGCCAAGAGTTGAATACTGAAAAACTGTTTTTT. The encoded protein is CASSQELNTEKLFF.

The chain employs TRBV5-4 and TRBJ2-1; TRBD1 or TRBD2 may be the D gene (6 bases each). Per the germline V gene, CDR1 is SGHNT and CDR2 is YYREEE (reference sequence). V lost 2 bases to trimming and J lost 2 bases, with 11 bases between them. CDR3 length equals 15 residues. The CDR3 coding sequence is TGTGCCAGCAGCTTTGAGGGGGGAACCTACAATGAGCAGTTCTTC. Translation gives CASSFEGGTYNEQFF. Using reference TRBV5-4 and TRBJ2-1 for the parts outside the CDR3, the full variable domain is ETGVTQSPTHLIKTRGQQVTLRCSSQSGHNTVSWYQQALGQGPQFIFQYYREEENGRGNFPPRFSGLQFPNYSSELNVNALELDDSALYLCASSFEGGTYNEQFFGPGTRLTVL.

The V and J genes are TRBV7-2 and TRBJ2-2; 13 bases map to TRBD2. The CDR3 loop spans 17 amino acids. Trimming took 3 bases from V and 7 from J; bases not matched to a gene: 8. CDR1 is SGHTA and CDR2 is FQGNSA in the germline V gene. DNA of the CDR3: TGTGCCAGCAGCTTTACTAGCGGGAGGGCCGGTTACGGGGAGCTGTTTTTT. It translates to CASSFTSGRAGYGELFF.

This chain uses TRBV7-3 with TRBJ2-1, with a possible D match to TRBD2 (5 bases). CDR3 length: 19 residues. Trimming stripped 1 base from V and 2 bases from J, with 21 bases between. Germline V gene lookup returns CDR1 SGHTA and CDR2 FQGTGA. The CDR3 coding sequence is TGTGCCAGCAGCTTAAAGCCCCGCTCCTATTTAGCGACCTACAATGAGCAGTTCTTC. It translates to CASSLKPRSYLATYNEQFF.

The J gene is TRBJ2-1, the V gene TRBV5-4; no clear D. This CDR3 region has 13 residues. Germline CDR1 reads SGHNT; CDR2 reads YYREEE (reference sequence). Trimming pared 2 bases from V and 5 bases from J, leaving 8 bases between. CDR3 DNA: TGTGCCAGCAGCTTTACAGTTAACAATGAGCAGTTCTTC. Protein sequence: CASSFTVNNEQFF.

In DNA form, the CDR3 reads TGTGCCAGCAGCCGCGCCCCCTGGGTGGGGTCACCCCTCCACTTT. Amino acid sequence: CASSRAPWVGSPLHF. The J gene is TRBJ1-6, the V gene TRBV7-2, with D unresolved. This CDR3 comprises 15 residues. Trimming took off 5 bases at V and 10 bases at J, with 18 bases between the two ends. Looked up from germline, CDR1 is SGHTA and CDR2 is FQGNSA.

The chain combines TRBV18 with TRBJ1-1, with a weak D call TRBD1 (5 bases). The length of the CDR3 is 14 residues. Trimming left V 6 bases short and J 1 base short, with 12 bases between. CDR1 KGHSH and CDR2 LQKENI come from the germline V gene. The CDR3 sequence is CASSPIDRNTEAFF. The CDR3 coding sequence is TGTGCCAGCTCTCCAATCGACAGGAACACTGAAGCTTTCTTT.

This chain links TRBV5-6 with TRBJ2-7; either TRBD1 or TRBD2 may fit D (5 bases each). Trimming stripped 4 bases from V and 0 bases from J, with 17 bases between. The CDR3 sequence is 16 residues long. From germline, CDR1 is SGHDT and CDR2 YYEEEE. The CDR3 DNA reads as TGTGCCAGCAGCCGTGGACCAGCGGACACCTCCTACGAGCAGTACTTC. Its protein is CASSRGPADTSYEQYF.

V is TRBV3-1 (or the pseudogene TRBV3-2) and J is TRBJ1-2; D is ambiguous. This CDR3 spans 16 amino acids. V lost 2 bases, J lost 4 bases, and 17 bases lay in between. From germline, CDR1 is LGHDT and CDR2 YNNKEL (reference sequence). The CDR3, as DNA: TGTGCCAGCAGCCAATACCTCCGAATACCTATCTATGGCTACACCTTC. This codes for CASSQYLRIPIYGYTF.

The CDR3 region has the DNA TGTGCCAGCGCTAGCGGGAGTAGTGATACGCAGTATTTT. It encodes CASASGSSDTQYF. The rearrangement uses TRBV12-3 or TRBV12-4 and TRBJ2-3; 10 bases align to TRBD2. The CDR3 spans 13 residues. J lost 6 bases, V lost 8 bases, and 5 bases had no gene match.

This chain uses TRBV13 with TRBJ2-7; no clear D. V was clipped by 7 bases and J by 2 bases, with 12 bases between them. Germline V gives CDR1 PRHDT, CDR2 FYEKMQ (reference sequence). The CDR3 loop spans 13 amino acids. The CDR3: CASNNPPAYEQYF. As DNA, the CDR3 is TGTGCCAGCAACAACCCCCCGGCCTACGAGCAGTACTTC.

The sample holds one count of this clone. The chain couples TRBV6-2 or TRBV6-3 to TRBJ1-2, with D unclear. The CDR3 totals 14 residues. The V end was cut by 4 bases, the J end by 4 bases, with 13 bases between. Germline V gene lookup returns CDR1 MNHEY and CDR2 SVGEGT. The CDR3 sequence is CASSFAPSSYGYTF. The CDR3 bases are TGTGCCAGCAGTTTCGCCCCCTCTAGCTATGGCTACACCTTC.

In its sample, this clone was seen once. The chain carries TRBV5-6 and TRBJ1-5; D not certain. V was pared by 4 bases and J by 0 bases, with 23 bases between. The CDR3 runs 19 residues. Germline V gene sequence: CDR1 SGHDT, CDR2 YYEEEE. This CDR3 reads CASSPPGAGKPYSNQPQHF. The CDR3 DNA follows: TGTGCCAGCAGCCCCCCTGGTGCGGGTAAACCTTATAGCAATCAGCCCCAGCATTTT.

The chain uses TRBV23-1 and TRBJ2-7, with no clear D. TRBV23-1 is annotated as an ORF whose role is uncertain. This CDR3 region has 13 residues. V was clipped by 0 bases and J by 1 base, with 4 bases between them. The CDR3 protein is CASSQSRSYEQYF. The CDR3 coding sequence is TGCGCCAGCAGTCAATCCAGGTCCTACGAGCAGTACTTC.